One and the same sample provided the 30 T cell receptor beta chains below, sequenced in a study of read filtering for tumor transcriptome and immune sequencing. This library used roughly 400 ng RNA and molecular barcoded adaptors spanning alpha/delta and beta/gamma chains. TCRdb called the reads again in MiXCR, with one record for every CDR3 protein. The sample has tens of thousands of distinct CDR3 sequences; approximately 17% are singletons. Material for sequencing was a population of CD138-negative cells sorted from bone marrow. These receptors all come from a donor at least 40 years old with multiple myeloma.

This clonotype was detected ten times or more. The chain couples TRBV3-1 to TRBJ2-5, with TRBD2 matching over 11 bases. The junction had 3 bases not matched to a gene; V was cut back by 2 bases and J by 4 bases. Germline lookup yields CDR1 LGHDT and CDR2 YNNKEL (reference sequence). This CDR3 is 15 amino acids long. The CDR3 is CASSQYGLAGETQYF. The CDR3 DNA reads TGTGCCAGCAGCCAATATGGACTAGCGGGAGAGACCCAGTACTTC.

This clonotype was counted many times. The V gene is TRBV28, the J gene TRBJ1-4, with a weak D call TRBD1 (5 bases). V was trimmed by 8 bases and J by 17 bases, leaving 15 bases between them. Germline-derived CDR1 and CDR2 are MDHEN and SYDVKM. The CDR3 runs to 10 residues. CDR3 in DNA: TGTGCCAGCGGACACCGGAGCCCTTTTTTT. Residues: CASGHRSPFF.

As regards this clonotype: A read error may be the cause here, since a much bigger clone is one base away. CDR3: CAGSFGVNNEQFF. The CDR3 DNA sequence: TGTGCCGGCAGCTTCGGGGTGAACAATGAGCAGTTCTTC. J is TRBJ2-1 and V is TRBV5-4; a weak D match, TRBD2 (5 bases). Germline CDR1 reads SGHNT; CDR2 reads YYREEE (reference sequence). The CDR3 sequence is 13 residues long.

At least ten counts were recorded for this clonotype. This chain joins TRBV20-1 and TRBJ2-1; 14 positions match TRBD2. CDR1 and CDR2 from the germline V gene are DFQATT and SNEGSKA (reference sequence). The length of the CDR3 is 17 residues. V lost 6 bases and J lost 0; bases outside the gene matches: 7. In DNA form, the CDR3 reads TGCAGTGCACCCGGGACTAGCGGGGGATTCTCCTACAATGAGCAGTTCTTC. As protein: CSAPGTSGGFSYNEQFF.

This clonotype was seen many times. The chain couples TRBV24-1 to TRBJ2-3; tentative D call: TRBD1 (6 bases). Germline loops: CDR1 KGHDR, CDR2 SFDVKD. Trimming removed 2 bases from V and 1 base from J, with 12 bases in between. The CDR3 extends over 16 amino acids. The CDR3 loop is CATSDSQRTGTDTQYF. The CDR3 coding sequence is TGTGCCACCAGTGATTCACAACGGACAGGCACAGATACGCAGTATTTT.

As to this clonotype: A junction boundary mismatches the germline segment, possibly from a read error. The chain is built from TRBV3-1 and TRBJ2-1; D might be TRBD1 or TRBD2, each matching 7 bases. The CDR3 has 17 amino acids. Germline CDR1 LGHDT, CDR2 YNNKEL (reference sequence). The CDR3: CAGSPQGGGAMYNEQFF. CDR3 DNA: TGTGCCGGCAGCCCTCAGGGGGGAGGGGCCATGTACAATGAGCAGTTCTTC.

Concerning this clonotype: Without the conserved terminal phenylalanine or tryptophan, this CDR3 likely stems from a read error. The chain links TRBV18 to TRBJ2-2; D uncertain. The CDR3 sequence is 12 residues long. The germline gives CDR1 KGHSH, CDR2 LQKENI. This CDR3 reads CVSSSYTGELFS. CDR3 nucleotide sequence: TGTGTCAGCTCATCCTACACCGGGGAGCTGTTTTCT.

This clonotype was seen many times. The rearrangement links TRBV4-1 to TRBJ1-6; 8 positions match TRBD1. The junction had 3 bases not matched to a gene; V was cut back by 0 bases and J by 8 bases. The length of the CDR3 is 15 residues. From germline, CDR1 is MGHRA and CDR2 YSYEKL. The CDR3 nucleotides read TGCGCCAGCAGCCAAGATGACAGGGGCGATTCACCCCTCCACTTT. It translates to CASSQDDRGDSPLHF.

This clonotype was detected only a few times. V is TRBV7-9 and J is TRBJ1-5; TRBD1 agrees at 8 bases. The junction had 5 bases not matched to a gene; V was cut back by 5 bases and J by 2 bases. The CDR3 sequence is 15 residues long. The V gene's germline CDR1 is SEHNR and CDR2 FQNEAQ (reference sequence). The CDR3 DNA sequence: TGTGCCAGCAGCCATACAGGGGGTGGCAATCAGCCCCAGCATTTT. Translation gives CASSHTGGGNQPQHF.

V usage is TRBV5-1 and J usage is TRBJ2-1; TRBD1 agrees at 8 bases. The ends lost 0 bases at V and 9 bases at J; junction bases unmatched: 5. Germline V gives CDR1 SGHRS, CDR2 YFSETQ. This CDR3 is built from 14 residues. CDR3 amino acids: CASSLDPGGGEQFF. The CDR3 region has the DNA TGCGCCAGCAGCTTGGATCCAGGGGGCGGTGAGCAGTTCTTC. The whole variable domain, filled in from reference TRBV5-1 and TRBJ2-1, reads KAGVTQTPRYLIKTRGQQVTLSCSPISGHRSVSWYQQTPGQGLQFLFEYFSETQRNKGNFPGRFSGRQFSNSRSEMNVSTLELGDSALYLCASSLDPGGGEQFFGPGTRLTVL.

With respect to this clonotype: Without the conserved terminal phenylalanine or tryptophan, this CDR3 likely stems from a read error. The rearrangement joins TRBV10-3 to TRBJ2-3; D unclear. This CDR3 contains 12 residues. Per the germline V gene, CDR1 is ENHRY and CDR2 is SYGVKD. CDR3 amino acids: CAISQSMNTQYL. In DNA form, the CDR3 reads TGTGCCATCAGTCAGTCGATGAATACGCAGTATTTA.

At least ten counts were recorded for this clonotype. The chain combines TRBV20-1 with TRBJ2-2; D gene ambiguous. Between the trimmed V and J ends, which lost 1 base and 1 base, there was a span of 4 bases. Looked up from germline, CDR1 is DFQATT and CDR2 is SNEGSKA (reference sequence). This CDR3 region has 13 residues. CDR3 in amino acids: CSARVVNTGELFF. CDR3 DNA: TGCAGTGCTAGAGTAGTGAACACCGGGGAGCTGTTTTTT.

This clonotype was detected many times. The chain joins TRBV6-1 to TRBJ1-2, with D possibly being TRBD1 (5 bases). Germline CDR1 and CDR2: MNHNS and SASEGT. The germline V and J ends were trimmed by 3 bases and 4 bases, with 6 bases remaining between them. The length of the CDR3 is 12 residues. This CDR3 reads CASSEGPYGYTF. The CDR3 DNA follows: TGTGCCAGCAGTGAGGGGCCCTATGGCTACACCTTC.

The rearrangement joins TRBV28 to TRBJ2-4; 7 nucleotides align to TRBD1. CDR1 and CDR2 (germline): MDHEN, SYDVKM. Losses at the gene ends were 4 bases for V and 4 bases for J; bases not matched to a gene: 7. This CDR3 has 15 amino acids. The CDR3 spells CASSSSWGQKNIQYF. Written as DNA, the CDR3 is TGTGCCAGCAGTTCCTCCTGGGGACAGAAAAACATTCAGTACTTC.

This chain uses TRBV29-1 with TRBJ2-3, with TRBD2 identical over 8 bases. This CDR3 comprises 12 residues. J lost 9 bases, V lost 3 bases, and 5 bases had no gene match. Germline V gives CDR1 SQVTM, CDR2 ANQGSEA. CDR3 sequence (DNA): TGCAGCGTTGACGTTGCGGGAGGAACGCAGTATTTT. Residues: CSVDVAGGTQYF.

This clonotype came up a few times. CDR3 loop: CATSDGSFMGGSYNEQFF. In DNA form, the CDR3 reads TGTGCCACCAGTGATGGAAGCTTCATGGGTGGCTCCTACAATGAGCAGTTCTTC. The V gene is TRBV24-1, the J gene TRBJ2-1; no firm D call. This CDR3 spans 18 amino acids. The V and J ends lost 3 bases and 0 bases respectively, with 17 bases between them. Germline loops: CDR1 KGHDR, CDR2 SFDVKD.

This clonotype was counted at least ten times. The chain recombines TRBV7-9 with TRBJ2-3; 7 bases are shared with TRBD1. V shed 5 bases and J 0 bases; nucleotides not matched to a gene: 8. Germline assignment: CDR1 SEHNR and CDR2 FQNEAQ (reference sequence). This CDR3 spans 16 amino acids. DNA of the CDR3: TGTGCCAGCAGCCCCGGGACAGCGGCTAGCACAGATACGCAGTATTTT. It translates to CASSPGTAASTDTQYF.

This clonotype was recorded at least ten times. For the CDR3, the DNA is TGTGCCAGCAGTTTCGGGAGGCACTACAATGAGCAGTTCTTC. The encoded protein is CASSFGRHYNEQFF. The chain has TRBV2 and TRBJ2-1; 7 bases line up with TRBD2. Germline trimming cut 5 bases from V and 3 bases from J; bases unmatched to any gene: 4. Per germline, CDR1 SNHLY and CDR2 FYNNEI. CDR3 length: 14 amino acids.

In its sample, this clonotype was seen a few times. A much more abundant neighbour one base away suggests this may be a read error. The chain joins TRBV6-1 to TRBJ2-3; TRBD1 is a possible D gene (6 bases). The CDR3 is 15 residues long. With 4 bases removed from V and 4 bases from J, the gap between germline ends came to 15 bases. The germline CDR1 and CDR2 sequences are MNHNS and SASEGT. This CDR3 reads CASSVLGAGADTQYF. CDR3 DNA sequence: TGTGCCAGCAGTGTATTGGGGGCGGGCGCAGATACGCAGTATTTT.

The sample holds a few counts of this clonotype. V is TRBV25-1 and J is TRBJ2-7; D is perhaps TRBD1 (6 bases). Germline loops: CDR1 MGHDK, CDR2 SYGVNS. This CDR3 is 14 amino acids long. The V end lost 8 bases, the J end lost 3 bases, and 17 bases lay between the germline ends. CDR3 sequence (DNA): TGTGCCAGCGGTGTGGATGACAGGAACTACGAGCAGTACTTC. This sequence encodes CASGVDDRNYEQYF.

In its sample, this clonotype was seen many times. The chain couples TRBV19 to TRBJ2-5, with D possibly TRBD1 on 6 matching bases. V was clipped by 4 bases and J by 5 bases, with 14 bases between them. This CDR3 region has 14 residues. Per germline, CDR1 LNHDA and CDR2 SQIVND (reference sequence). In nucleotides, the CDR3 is TGTGCCAGTAGTACCCGACGACAGGACGAGACCCAGTACTTC. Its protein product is CASSTRRQDETQYF. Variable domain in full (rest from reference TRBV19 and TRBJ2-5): DGGITQSPKYLFRKEGQNVTLSCEQNLNHDAMYWYRQDPGQGLRLIYYSQIVNDFQKGDIAEGYSVSREKKESFPLTVTSAQKNPTAFYLCASSTRRQDETQYFGPGTRLLVL.

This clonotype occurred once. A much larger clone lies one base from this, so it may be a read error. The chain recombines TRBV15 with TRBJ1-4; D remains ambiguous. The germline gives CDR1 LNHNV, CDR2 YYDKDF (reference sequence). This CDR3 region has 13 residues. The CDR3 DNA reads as TGTGCCACCAGCGGAGATGAGTTAGAAAAACTGTTTTTT. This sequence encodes CATSGDELEKLFF.

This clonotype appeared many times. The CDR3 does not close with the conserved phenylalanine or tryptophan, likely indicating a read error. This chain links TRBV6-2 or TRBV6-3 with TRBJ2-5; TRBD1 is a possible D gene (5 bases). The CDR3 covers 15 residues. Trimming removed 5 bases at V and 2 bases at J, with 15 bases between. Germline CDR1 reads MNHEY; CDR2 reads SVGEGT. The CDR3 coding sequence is TGTGCCAGCAGTAACCACCTGACAGCACAAGAGACCCAGTACTCC. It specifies CASSNHLTAQETQYS.

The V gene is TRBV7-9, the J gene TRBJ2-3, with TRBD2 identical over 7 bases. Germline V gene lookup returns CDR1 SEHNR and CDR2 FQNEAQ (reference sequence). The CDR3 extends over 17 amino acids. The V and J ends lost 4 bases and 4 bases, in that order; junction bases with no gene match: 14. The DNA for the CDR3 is TGTGCCAGCAGCTCCGGACTAGTGGGGTGGATCTCAGATACGCAGTATTTT. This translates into CASSSGLVGWISDTQYF. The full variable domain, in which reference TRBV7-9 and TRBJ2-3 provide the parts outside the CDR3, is DTGVSQNPRHKITKRGQNVTFRCDPISEHNRLYWYRQTLGQGPEFLTYFQNEAQLEKSRLLSDRFSAERPKGSFSTLEIQRTEQGDSAMYLCASSSGLVGWISDTQYFGPGTRLTVL.

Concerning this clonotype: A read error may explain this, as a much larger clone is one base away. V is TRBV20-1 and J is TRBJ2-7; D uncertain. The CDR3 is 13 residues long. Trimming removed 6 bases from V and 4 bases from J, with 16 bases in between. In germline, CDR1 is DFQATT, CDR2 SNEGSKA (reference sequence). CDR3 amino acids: CSAADCVSYEQYF. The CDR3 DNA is TGCAGTGCCGCCGACTGCGTTTCTTACGAGCAGTACTTC.

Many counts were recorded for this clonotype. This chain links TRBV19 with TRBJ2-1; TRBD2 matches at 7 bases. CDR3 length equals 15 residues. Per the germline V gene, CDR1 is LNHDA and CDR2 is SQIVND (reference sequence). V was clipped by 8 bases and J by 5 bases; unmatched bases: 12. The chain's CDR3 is CASDAGEAGNNEQFF. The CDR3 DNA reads TGTGCCAGTGACGCGGGAGAGGCGGGAAACAATGAGCAGTTCTTC.

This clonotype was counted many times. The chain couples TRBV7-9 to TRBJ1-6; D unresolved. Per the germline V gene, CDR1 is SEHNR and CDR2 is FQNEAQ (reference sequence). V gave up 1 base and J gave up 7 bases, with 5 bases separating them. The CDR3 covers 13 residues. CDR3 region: CASSLGENSPLHF. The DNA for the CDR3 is TGTGCCAGCAGCTTAGGAGAGAATTCACCCCTCCACTTT.

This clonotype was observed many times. CDR3 coding DNA: TGTGCCAGCAGTTTCGGGATAATGGCCAACGTCCTGACTTTC. It codes for CASSFGIMANVLTF. The rearrangement links TRBV6-5 to TRBJ2-6; D is perhaps TRBD2 (5 bases). V lost 4 bases, J lost 6 bases, and 10 bases lay in between. This CDR3 is built from 14 residues. Germline loops: CDR1 MNHEY, CDR2 SVGAGI.

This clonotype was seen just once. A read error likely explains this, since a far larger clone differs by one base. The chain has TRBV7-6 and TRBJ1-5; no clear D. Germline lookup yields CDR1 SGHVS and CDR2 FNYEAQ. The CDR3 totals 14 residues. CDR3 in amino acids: CASSLEGSSQPQHF. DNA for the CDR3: TGTGCCAGCAGCTTAGAAGGCAGCAGTCAGCCCCAGCATTTT.

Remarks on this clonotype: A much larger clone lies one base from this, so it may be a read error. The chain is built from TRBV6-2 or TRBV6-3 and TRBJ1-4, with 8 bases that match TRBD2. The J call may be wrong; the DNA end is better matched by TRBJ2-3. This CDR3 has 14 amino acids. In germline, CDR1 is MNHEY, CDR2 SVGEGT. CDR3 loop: CASKREGEGGAQYF. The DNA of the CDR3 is TGTGCCAGCAAACGGGAGGGCGAAGGGGGTGCGCAGTATTTT.